This TCR beta chain was recovered during a study of glioma-infiltrating T cells after dendritic cell vaccination. As to this clone: Its target is unknown.

The CDR3 covers 15 residues. Germline assignment: CDR1 GTSNPN and CDR2 SVGIG (reference sequence). The germline V and J ends were trimmed by 0 bases and 2 bases, with 13 bases remaining between them. Study-wide results and limits: Longer survival after dendritic cell vaccination followed higher pretreatment TIL content. Survival was not directly related to TCR clonality in these patients.

Time point of the sample: after dendritic cell vaccination, including at tumor progression/relapse. PBMC sampling occurred before vaccination, two weeks after the third dose, and at progression. The PCR used 60 V beta and 13 J beta primers. The method was immunoSEQ multiplex PCR; TCRdb's version includes in-frame clones alone and lacks a portion of them. The sample includes 91,000 or so clones, roughly 80% of them seen just once. The chain has TRBV30 and TRBJ1-2; D not resolved. The sequencing used blood, collected after dendritic cell vaccination. This TCR was recovered from a human donor with glioblastoma. The CDR3 DNA follows: TGTGCCTGGAGTGTAGGTCAGACTCTCAACTATGGCTACACCTTC. Translation gives CAWSVGQTLNYGYTF.